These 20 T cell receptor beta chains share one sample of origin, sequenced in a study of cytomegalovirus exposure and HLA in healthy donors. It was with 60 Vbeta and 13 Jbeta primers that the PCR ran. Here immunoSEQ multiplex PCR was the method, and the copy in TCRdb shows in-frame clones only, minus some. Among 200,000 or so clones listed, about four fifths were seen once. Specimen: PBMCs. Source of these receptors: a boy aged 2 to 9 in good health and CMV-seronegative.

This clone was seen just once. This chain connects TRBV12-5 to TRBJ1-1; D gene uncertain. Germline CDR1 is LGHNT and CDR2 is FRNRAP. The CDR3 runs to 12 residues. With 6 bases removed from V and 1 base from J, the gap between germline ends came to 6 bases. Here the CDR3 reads CASGPGNTEAFF. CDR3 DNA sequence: TGTGCTAGTGGCCCAGGGAACACTGAAGCTTTCTTT.

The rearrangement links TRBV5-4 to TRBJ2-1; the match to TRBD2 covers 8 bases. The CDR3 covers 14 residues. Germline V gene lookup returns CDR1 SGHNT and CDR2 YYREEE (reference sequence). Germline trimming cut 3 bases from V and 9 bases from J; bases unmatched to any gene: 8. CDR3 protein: CASSYRGGQGEQFF. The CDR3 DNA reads TGTGCCAGCAGCTACCGGGGGGGGCAAGGTGAGCAGTTCTTC.

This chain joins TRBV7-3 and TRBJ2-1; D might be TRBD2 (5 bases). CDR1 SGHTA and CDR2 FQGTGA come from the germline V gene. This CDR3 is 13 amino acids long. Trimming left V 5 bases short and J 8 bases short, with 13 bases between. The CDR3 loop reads CASSQSSGYEQFF. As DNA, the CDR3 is TGTGCCAGCAGCCAGAGCTCGGGGTATGAGCAGTTCTTC.

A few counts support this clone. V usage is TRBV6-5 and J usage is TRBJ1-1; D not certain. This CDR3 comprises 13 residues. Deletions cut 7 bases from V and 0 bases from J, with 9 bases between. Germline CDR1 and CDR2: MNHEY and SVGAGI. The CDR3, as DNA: TGTGCCAGCACGCAGTATATGAACACTGAAGCTTTCTTT. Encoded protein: CASTQYMNTEAFF.

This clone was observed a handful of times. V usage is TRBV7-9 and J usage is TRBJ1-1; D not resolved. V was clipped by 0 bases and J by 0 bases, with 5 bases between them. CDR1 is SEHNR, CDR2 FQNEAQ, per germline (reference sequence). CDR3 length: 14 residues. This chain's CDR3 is CASSLAAVNTEAFF. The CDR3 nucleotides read TGTGCCAGCAGCTTAGCGGCGGTGAACACTGAAGCTTTCTTT.

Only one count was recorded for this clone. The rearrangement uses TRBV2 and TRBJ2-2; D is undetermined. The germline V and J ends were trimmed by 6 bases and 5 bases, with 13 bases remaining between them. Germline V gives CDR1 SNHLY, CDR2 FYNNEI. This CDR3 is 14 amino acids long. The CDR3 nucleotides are TGTGCCAGCAGCGGAATTCGGGTTACCGGGGAGCTGTTTTTT. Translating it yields CASSGIRVTGELFF.

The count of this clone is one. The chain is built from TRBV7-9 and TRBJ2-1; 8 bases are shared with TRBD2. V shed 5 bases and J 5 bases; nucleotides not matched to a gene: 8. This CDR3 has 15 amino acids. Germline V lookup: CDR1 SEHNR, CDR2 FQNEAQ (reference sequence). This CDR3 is CASSARVAGHNEQFF. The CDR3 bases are TGTGCCAGCAGCGCCCGAGTAGCGGGGCACAATGAGCAGTTCTTC.

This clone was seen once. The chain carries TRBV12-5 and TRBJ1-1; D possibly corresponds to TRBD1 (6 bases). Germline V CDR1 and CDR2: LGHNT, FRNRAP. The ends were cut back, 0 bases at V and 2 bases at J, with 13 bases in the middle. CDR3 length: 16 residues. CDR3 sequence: CASGLVLGQYNTEAFF. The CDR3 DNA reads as TGTGCTAGTGGTTTGGTACTAGGACAGTACAACACTGAAGCTTTCTTT.

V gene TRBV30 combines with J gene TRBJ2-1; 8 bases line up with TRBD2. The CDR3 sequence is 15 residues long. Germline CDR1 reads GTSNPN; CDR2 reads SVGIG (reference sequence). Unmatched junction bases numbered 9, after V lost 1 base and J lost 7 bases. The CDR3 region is CAWSGGGPGGNEQFF. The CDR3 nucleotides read TGTGCCTGGAGTGGCGGGGGGCCTGGTGGTAATGAGCAGTTCTTC.

The CDR3 DNA is TGTGCCAGCAGCTCCCGGGACTTGAAAGAGACCCAGTACTTC. Protein sequence: CASSSRDLKETQYF. The chain is built from TRBV7-8 and TRBJ2-5; D is perhaps TRBD2 (6 bases). The CDR3 covers 14 residues. The V end was cut by 4 bases, the J end by 3 bases, with 12 bases between. Germline V gene data show CDR1 as SGHVS and CDR2 as FQNEAQ. The full variable domain, its missing parts supplied by reference TRBV7-8 and TRBJ2-5, is GAGVSQSPRYKVAKRGQDVALRCDPISGHVSLFWYQQALGQGPEFLTYFQNEAQLDKSGLPSDRFFAERPEGSVSTLKIQRTQQEDSAVYLCASSSRDLKETQYFGPGTRLLVL.

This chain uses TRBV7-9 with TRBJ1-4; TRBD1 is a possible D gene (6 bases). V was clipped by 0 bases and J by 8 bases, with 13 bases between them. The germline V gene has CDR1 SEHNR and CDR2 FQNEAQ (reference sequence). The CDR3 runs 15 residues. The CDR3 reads CASSLAQQRGEKLFF. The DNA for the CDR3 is TGTGCCAGCAGCTTAGCCCAACAGAGGGGGGAAAAACTGTTTTTT.

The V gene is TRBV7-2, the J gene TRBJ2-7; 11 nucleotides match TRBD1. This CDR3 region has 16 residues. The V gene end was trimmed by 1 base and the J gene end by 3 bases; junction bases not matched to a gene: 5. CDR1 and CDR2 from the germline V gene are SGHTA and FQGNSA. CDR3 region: CASSLVGGTGGYEQYF. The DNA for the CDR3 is TGTGCCAGCAGCTTAGTGGGGGGGACAGGGGGCTACGAGCAGTACTTC.

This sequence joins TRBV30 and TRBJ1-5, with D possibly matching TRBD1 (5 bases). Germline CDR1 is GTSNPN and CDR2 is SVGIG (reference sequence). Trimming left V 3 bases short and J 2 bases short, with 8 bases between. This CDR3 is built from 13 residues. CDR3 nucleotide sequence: TGTGCCTGGAGCCAGGGCGGCAATCAGCCCCAGCATTTT. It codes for CAWSQGGNQPQHF. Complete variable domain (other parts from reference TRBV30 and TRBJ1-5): SQTIHQWPATLVQPVGSPLSLECTVEGTSNPNLYWYRQAAGRGLQLLFYSVGIGQISSEVPQNLSASRPQDRQFILSSKKLLLSDSGFYLCAWSQGGNQPQHFGDGTRLSIL.

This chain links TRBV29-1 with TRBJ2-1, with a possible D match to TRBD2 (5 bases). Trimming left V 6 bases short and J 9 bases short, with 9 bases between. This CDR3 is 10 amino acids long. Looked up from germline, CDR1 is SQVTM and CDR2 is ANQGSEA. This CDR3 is CSVAEGEQFF. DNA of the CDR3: TGCAGCGTCGCAGAGGGTGAGCAGTTCTTC.

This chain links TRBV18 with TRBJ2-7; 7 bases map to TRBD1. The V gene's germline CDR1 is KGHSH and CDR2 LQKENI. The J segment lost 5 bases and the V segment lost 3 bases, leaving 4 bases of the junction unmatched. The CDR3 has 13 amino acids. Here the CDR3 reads CASSPDRVHEQYF. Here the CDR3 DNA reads TGTGCCAGCTCACCCGACAGGGTCCACGAGCAGTACTTC.

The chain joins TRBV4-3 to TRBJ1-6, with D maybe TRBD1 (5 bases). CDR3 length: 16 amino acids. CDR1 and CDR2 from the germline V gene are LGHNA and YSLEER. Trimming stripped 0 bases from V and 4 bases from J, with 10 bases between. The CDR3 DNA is TGCGCCAGCAGCCAAGATAAAAGGGGTTATAATTCACCCCTCCACTTT. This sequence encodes CASSQDKRGYNSPLHF.

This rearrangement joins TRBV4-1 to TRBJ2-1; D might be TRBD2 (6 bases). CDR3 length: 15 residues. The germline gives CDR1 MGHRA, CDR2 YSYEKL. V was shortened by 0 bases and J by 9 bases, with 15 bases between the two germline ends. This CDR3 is CASSQDLWSSAEQFF. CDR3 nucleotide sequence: TGCGCCAGCAGCCAAGATTTGTGGTCTAGCGCTGAGCAGTTCTTC.

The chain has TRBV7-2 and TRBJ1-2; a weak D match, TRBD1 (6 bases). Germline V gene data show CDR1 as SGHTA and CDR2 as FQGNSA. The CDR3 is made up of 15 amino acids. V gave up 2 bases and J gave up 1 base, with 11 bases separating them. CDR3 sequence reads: CASSLTVQGNYGYTF. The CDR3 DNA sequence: TGTGCCAGCAGCTTAACGGTACAGGGTAACTATGGCTACACCTTC.

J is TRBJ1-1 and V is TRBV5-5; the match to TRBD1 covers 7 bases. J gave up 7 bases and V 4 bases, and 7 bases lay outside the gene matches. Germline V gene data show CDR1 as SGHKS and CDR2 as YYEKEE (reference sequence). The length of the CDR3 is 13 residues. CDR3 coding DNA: TGTGCCAGCAGCGGACAGGTTCGGGTTGAAGCTTTCTTT. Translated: CASSGQVRVEAFF.

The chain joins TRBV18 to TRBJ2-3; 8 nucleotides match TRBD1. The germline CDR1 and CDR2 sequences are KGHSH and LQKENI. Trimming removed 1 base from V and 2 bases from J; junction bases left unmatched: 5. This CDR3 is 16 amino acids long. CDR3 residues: CASSPRQGTLTDTQYF. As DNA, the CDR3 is TGTGCCAGCTCACCACGACAGGGGACCCTCACAGATACGCAGTATTTT. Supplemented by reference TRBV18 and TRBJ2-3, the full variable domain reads NAGVMQNPRHLVRRRGQEARLRCSPMKGHSHVYWYRQLPEEGLKFMVYLQKENIIDESGMPKERFSAEFPKEGPSILRIQQVVRGDSAAYFCASSPRQGTLTDTQYFGPGTRLTVL.